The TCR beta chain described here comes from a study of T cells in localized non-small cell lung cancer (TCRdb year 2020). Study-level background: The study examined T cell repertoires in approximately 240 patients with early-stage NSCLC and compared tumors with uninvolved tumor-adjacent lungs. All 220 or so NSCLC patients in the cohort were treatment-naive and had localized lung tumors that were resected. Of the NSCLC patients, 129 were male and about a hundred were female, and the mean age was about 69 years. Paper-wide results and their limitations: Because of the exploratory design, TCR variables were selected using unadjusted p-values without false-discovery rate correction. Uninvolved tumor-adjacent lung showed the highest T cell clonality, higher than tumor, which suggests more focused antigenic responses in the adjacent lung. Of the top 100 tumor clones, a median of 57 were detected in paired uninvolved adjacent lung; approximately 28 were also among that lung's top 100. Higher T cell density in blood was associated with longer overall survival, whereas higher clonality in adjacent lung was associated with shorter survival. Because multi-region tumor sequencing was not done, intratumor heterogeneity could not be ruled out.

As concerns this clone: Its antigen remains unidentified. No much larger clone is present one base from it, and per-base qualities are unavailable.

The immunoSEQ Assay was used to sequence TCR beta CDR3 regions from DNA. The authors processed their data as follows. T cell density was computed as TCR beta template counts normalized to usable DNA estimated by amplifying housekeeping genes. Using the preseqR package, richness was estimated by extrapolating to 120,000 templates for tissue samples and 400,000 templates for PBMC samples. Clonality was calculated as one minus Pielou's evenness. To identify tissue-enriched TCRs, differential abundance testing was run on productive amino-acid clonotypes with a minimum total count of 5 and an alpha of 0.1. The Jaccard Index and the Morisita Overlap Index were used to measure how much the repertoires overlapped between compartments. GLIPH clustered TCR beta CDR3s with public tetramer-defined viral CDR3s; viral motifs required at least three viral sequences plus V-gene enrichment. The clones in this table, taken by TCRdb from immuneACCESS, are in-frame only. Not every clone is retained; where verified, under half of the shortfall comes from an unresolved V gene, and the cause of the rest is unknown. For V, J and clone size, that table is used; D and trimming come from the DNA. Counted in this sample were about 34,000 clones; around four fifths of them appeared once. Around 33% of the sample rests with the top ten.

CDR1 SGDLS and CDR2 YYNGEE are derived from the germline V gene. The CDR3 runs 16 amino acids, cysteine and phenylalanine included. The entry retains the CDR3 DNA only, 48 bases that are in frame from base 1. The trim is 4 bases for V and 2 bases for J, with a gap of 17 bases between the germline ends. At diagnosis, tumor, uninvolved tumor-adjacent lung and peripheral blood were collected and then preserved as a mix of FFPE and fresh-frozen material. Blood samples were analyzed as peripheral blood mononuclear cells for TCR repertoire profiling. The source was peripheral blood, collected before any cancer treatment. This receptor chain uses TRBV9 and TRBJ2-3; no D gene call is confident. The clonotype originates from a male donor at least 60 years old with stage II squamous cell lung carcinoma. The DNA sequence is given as TGTGCCAGCAGCCCCCGAGTGGGTTCTGTCACAGATACGCAGTATTTT. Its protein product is CASSPRVGSVTDTQYF.